What follows is one T cell receptor (beta chain) and its context. The data originate from a study of blood T cell repertoires in COVID-19. Profiling relied on immunoSEQ multiplex PCR, and the TCRdb table lists in-frame clones only, not all of them. Of approximately 75,000 clones in the sample, approximately 80% were seen once. Trimming took 2 bases from V and 2 from J; bases not matched to a gene: 1. This CDR3 comprises 15 residues. The V gene's germline CDR1 is LGHNA and CDR2 YSLEER. The TCR sequence derives from a man aged 50 to 60 with COVID-19, enrolled during active disease. The sample consisted of peripheral blood. V and J are TRBV4-3 and TRBJ2-3; 10 bases are a match to TRBD2. This CDR3 reads CASSQTSGTTDTQYF. The CDR3 DNA reads TGCGCCAGCAGCCAAACTAGCGGGACCACAGATACGCAGTATTTT.